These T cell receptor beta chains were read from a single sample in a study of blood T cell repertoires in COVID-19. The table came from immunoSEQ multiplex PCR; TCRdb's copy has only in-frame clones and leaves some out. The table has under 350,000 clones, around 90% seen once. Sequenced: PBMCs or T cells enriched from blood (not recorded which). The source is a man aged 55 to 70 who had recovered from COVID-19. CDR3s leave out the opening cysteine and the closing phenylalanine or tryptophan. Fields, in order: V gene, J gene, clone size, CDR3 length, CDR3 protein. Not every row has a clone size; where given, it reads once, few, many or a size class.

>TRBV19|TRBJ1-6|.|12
ASSITGVDSPLH
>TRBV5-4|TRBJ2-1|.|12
ASSPVGGANEQF
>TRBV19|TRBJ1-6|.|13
ASSIGTGNNSPLH
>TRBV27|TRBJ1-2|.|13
ASRRTGGRSYGYT
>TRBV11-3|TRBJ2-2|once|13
ASSVTGTTSGELF
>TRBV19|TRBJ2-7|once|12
ASSLGRRNYEQY
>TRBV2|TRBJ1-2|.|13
ASSMKVVAGGDYT
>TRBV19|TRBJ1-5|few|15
ASSSPPGVRSNQPQH
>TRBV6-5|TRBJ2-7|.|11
ASSPREGHEQY
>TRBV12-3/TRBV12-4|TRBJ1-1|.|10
ASSPTGTEAF
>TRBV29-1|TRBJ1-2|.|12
SVEAPGTGYGYT
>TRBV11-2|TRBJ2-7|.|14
ASSSPAGTGGFEQY
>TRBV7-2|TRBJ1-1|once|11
ASSPGQNTEAF
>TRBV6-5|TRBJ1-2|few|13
ASSPSLAGNDGYT
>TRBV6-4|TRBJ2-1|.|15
ASSDWPQGAPRNEQF
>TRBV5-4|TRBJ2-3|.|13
ASSLVGRRTDTQY
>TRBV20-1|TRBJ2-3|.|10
SASSSTDTQY
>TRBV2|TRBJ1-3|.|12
ASWRPGSGNTIY
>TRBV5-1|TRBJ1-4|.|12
ASSTDGGNEKLF
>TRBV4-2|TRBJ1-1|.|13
ASSQDAGRTYEAF
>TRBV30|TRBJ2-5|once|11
ACTRGGGETQY
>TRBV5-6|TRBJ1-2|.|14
ASSLRDTLPSYGYT
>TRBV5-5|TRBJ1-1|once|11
ASSPRPVSEAF
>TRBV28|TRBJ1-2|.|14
ASSLPSGTATYGYT
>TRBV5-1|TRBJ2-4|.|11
ASSQGHENIQY
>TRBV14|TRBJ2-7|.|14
ASSQDPWAGGDEQY
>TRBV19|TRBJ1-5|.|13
ASSPGTGGGQPQH
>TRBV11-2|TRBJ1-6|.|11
ASSPGTVTPLH